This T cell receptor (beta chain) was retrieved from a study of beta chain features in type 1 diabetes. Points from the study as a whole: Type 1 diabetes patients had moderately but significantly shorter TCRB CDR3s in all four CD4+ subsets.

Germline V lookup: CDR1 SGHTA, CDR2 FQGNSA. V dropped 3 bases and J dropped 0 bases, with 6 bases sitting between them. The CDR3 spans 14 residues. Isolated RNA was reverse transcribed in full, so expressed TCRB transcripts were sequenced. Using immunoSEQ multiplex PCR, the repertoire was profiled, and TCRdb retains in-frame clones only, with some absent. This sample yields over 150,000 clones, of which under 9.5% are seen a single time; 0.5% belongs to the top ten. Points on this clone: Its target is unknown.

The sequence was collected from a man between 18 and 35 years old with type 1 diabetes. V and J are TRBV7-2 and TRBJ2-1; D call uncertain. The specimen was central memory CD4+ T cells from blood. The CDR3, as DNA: TGTGCCAGCAGCTTCGATAGCTCCTACAATGAGCAGTTCTTC. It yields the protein CASSFDSSYNEQFF.